This T cell receptor (beta chain) was documented in a study of blood T cell repertoires in COVID-19. In the study overall: The cDNA or gDNA used as material had been derived from T cells, B-cell-depleted T cells, or PBMCs.

The method was immunoSEQ multiplex PCR; TCRdb's version includes in-frame clones alone and lacks a portion of them. The table records over 95,000 clones, more than 75% of them present only once. V was clipped by 5 bases and J by 2 bases, with 9 bases between them. Per germline, CDR1 LNHDA and CDR2 SQIVND (reference sequence). The CDR3 totals 13 residues. The chain links TRBV19 to TRBJ2-5, with D tentatively TRBD1 (5 bases). The specimen was peripheral blood. The receptor was derived from a man aged 35 to 55 with acute or convalescent COVID-19. As DNA, the CDR3 is TGTGCCAGTAGTTGGGGCTTACAAGAGACCCAGTACTTC. Translation gives CASSWGLQETQYF.